This is a list of T cell receptor beta chains from one sample in a study of blood T cell repertoires in COVID-19. Measured with immunoSEQ multiplex PCR; TCRdb has only the in-frame clones, and not every one. The sample comprises a few hundred thousand clones, around 81% of which are singletons, and about 2.3% rests with the top ten. Input material: peripheral blood. All receptors derive from a woman aged 55-69 years with acute or convalescent COVID-19. Each CDR3 is given with its conserved first and last residue. The D gene is left open where the match is weak. Size tells how often a clone was seen (once, few, many) or the class of an expanded clone, and some rows leave it out.

clone size: NA
D gene: TRBD2
J gene: TRBJ2-1
V gene: TRBV30
CDR3 protein: CAWSSGGLNEQFF
CDR3 DNA: TGTGCCTGGAGTAGCGGGGGCCTAAATGAGCAGTTCTTC

clone size: NA
D gene: TRBD1
J gene: TRBJ2-7
V gene: TRBV27
CDR3 protein: CASSHWLRDRVYEQYF
CDR3 DNA: TGTGCCAGCAGCCATTGGCTCCGGGACAGGGTCTACGAGCAGTACTTC

clone size: NA
D gene: NA
J gene: TRBJ1-1
V gene: TRBV6-5
CDR3 protein: CASSYPGQSGAEAFF
CDR3 DNA: TGTGCCAGCAGTTACCCCGGACAGAGCGGGGCTGAAGCTTTCTTT

clone size: few
D gene: TRBD1
J gene: TRBJ2-2
V gene: TRBV29-1
CDR3 protein: CSVDRGLTGELFF
CDR3 DNA: TGCAGCGTTGACAGGGGGCTCACCGGGGAGCTGTTTTTT

clone size: once
D gene: NA
J gene: TRBJ2-2
V gene: TRBV28
CDR3 protein: CASGLSSGPGELFF
CDR3 DNA: TGTGCCAGCGGCCTTTCTTCTGGCCCCGGGGAGCTGTTTTTT

clone size: NA
D gene: NA
J gene: TRBJ2-2
V gene: TRBV4-3
CDR3 protein: CASSQGGGGGNTGELFF
CDR3 DNA: TGCGCCAGCAGCCAAGGGGGTGGGGGAGGGAACACCGGGGAGCTGTTTTTT

clone size: NA
D gene: NA
J gene: TRBJ1-4
V gene: TRBV27
CDR3 protein: CASSQTGEKLFF
CDR3 DNA: TGTGCCAGCAGTCAAACGGGGGAAAAACTGTTTTTT

clone size: NA
D gene: NA
J gene: TRBJ1-1
V gene: TRBV7-9
CDR3 protein: CASSLGAGEAFF
CDR3 DNA: TGTGCCAGCAGCTTAGGTGCAGGTGAAGCTTTCTTT

clone size: NA
D gene: NA
J gene: TRBJ1-1
V gene: TRBV5-1
CDR3 protein: CASSLGQENTEAFF
CDR3 DNA: TGCGCCAGCAGCTTGGGACAGGAGAACACTGAAGCTTTCTTT

clone size: NA
D gene: NA
J gene: TRBJ2-6
V gene: TRBV18
CDR3 protein: CASPGSGANVLTF
CDR3 DNA: TGTGCCAGCCCAGGGTCTGGGGCCAACGTCCTGACTTTC

clone size: NA
D gene: NA
J gene: TRBJ2-3
V gene: TRBV7-2
CDR3 protein: CASSSSGVTDTQYF
CDR3 DNA: TGTGCCAGCAGCTCATCGGGAGTCACAGATACGCAGTATTTT

clone size: NA
D gene: NA
J gene: TRBJ2-5
V gene: TRBV7-3
CDR3 protein: CASSYRAGETQYF
CDR3 DNA: TGTGCCAGCAGCTACAGGGCTGGAGAGACCCAGTACTTC

clone size: NA
D gene: NA
J gene: TRBJ1-1
V gene: TRBV5-1
CDR3 protein: CASSWEGHPNTEAFF
CDR3 DNA: TGCGCCAGCAGCTGGGAAGGACACCCGAACACTGAAGCTTTCTTT

clone size: NA
D gene: NA
J gene: TRBJ2-7
V gene: TRBV9
CDR3 protein: CASSVAPGDEQYF
CDR3 DNA: TGTGCCAGCAGCGTTGCCCCGGGAGACGAGCAGTACTTC

clone size: NA
D gene: NA
J gene: TRBJ1-1
V gene: TRBV18
CDR3 protein: CASSPLQDTEAFF
CDR3 DNA: TGTGCCAGCTCACCACTACAAGACACTGAAGCTTTCTTT

clone size: few
D gene: NA
J gene: TRBJ1-6
V gene: TRBV6-2/TRBV6-3
CDR3 protein: CASSFAGSGDSPLHF
CDR3 DNA: TGTGCCAGCAGTTTTGCGGGCAGCGGGGATTCACCCCTCCACTTT

clone size: NA
D gene: NA
J gene: TRBJ1-2
V gene: TRBV2
CDR3 protein: CASSVMLRTDYGYTF
CDR3 DNA: TGTGCCAGCAGTGTTATGCTTAGGACAGACTATGGCTACACCTTC

clone size: NA
D gene: NA
J gene: TRBJ2-2
V gene: TRBV9
CDR3 protein: CASSVAPSVTGELFF
CDR3 DNA: TGTGCCAGCAGCGTAGCCCCCAGCGTAACCGGGGAGCTGTTTTTT

clone size: NA
D gene: NA
J gene: TRBJ1-1
V gene: TRBV5-4
CDR3 protein: CASSPTQGSNTEAFF
CDR3 DNA: TGTGCCAGCAGCCCGACACAGGGATCTAACACTGAAGCTTTCTTT